Reported below is one T cell receptor beta chain. The antigen remains undetermined. From 5'RACE with constant-segment primers came TCR alpha and TCR beta cDNA libraries that carried sample barcodes and UMIs. TCRdb re-called the 5' RACE reads with MiXCR, one entry per CDR3 protein. The profile shows around 340,000 distinct CDR3 sequences, more than 15% of them singletons. The record originates from a study of T-cell memory formation after mild COVID-19. The CDR3 is 16 residues long. Germline CDR1 reads MDHEN; CDR2 reads SYDVKM. Trimming left V 5 bases short and J 6 bases short, with 21 bases between. Study observations and caveats: Contracting clones from day 15 to 85 showed balanced CD4/CD8; later expanders favored CD4+. Mainly CM and EM harbored the contracting CD4+ clones; mainly EMRA harbored the CD8+ ones. Within pre-infection memory, some responding clones were found, suggesting cross-reactive memory joined.

The sequencing input was PBMCs or a T cell subset sorted from them (not recorded which). The V gene is TRBV28, the J gene TRBJ2-3, with D tentatively TRBD2 (6 bases). This sequence originates from a man aged 18 to 29 who had mild COVID-19 (a few samples of this study predate the infection). Cell type and time point are not known. The CDR3 spells CASSLRGQAIGDTQYF. The CDR3 nucleotides read TGTGCCAGCAGTCTGCGGGGTCAGGCAATCGGGGATACGCAGTATTTT.